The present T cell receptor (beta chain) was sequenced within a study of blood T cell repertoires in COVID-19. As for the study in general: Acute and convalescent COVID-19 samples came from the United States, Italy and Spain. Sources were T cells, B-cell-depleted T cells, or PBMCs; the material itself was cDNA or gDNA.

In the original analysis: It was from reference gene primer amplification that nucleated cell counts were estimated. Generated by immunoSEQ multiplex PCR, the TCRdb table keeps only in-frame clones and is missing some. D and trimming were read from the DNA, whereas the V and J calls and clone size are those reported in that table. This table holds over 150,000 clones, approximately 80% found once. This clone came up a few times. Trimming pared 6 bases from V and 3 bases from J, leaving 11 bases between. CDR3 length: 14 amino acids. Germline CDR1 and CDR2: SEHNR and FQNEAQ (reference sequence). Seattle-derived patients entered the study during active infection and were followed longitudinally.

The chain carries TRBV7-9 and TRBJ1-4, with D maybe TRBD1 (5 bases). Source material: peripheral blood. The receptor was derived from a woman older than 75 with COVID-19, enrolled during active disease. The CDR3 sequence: CASSPDNANEKLFF. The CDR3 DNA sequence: TGTGCCAGCAGTCCGGACAACGCTAATGAAAAACTGTTTTTT.